This T cell receptor (beta chain) was identified during a study of cytomegalovirus exposure and HLA in healthy donors. After removal of 5 bases from V and 8 bases from J, the junction contained 9 bases not matched to a gene. Germline CDR1 MNHEY, CDR2 SVGAGI. This CDR3 is built from 14 residues. With 60 Vbeta and 13 Jbeta primers, the PCR was carried out. The method was immunoSEQ multiplex PCR; TCRdb's version includes in-frame clones alone and lacks a portion of them. Of a few hundred thousand clones detected, about four fifths appear once; the ten largest clones hold roughly 0.31%. The sequenced sample consisted of PBMCs. The sequence derives from a girl aged 2-15 years in good health and CMV-seronegative. V usage is TRBV6-5 and J usage is TRBJ1-2; TRBD1 matches at 9 bases. In nucleotides, the CDR3 is TGTGCCAGCAGTCCCCCGGACAGGGGACAAGGCTACACCTTC. The encoded protein is CASSPPDRGQGYTF.